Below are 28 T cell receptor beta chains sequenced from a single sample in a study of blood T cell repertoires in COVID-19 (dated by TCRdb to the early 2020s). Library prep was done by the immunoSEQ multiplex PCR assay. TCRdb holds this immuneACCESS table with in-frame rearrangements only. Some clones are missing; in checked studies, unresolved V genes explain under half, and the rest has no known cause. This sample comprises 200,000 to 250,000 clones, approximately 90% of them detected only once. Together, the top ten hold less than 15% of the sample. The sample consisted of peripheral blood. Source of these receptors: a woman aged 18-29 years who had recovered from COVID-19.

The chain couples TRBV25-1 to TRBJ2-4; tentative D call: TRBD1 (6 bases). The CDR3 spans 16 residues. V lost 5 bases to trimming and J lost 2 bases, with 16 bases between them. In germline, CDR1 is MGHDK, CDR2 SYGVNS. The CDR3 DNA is TGTGCCAGCAGTACTGACAGGATGGGGCCCAAAAACATTCAGTACTTC. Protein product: CASSTDRMGPKNIQYF.

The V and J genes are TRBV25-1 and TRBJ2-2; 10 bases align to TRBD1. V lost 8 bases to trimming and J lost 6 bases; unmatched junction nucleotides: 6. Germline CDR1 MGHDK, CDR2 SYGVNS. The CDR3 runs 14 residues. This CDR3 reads CASGGQGTAGELFF. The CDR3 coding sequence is TGTGCCAGCGGGGGACAGGGGACCGCCGGGGAGCTGTTTTTT.

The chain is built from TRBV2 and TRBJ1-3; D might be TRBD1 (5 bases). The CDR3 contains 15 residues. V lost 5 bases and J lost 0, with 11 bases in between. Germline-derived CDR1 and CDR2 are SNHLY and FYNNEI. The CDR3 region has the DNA TGTGCCAGCAGTCGGACATTCGCCTCTGGAAACACCATATATTTT. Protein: CASSRTFASGNTIYF.

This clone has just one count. This chain's CDR3 is CASIPRGSALNTEAFF. The CDR3 DNA follows: TGTGCCAGCATTCCCCGCGGGTCAGCACTGAACACTGAAGCTTTCTTT. The rearrangement uses TRBV27 and TRBJ1-1; no clear D. Germline CDR1 and CDR2: MNHEY and SMNVEV (reference sequence). The CDR3 totals 16 residues. Trimming took off 7 bases at V and 0 bases at J, with 18 bases between the two ends.

CDR3 region: CASSWDSSLYGYTF. CDR3 DNA: TGTGCCAGCAGCTGGGACTCCTCCCTCTATGGCTACACCTTC. The rearrangement joins TRBV7-3 to TRBJ1-2, with D possibly being TRBD1 (5 bases). This CDR3 has 14 residues. V was shortened by 4 bases and J by 4 bases, with 13 bases between the two germline ends. Germline V lookup: CDR1 SGHTA, CDR2 FQGTGA. Looking up the rest from reference TRBV7-3 and TRBJ1-2 gives the full variable domain: GAGVSQTPSNKVTEKGKYVELRCDPISGHTALYWYRQSLGQGPEFLIYFQGTGAADDSGLPNDRFFAVRPEGSVSTLKIQRTERGDSAVYLCASSWDSSLYGYTFGSGTRLTVV.

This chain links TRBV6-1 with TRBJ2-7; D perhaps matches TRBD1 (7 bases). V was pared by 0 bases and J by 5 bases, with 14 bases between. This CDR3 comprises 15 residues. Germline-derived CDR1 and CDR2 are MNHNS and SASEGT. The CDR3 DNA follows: TGTGCCAGCAGTGAAGCGCGGGACAGAGCCCACGAGCAGTACTTC. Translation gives CASSEARDRAHEQYF.

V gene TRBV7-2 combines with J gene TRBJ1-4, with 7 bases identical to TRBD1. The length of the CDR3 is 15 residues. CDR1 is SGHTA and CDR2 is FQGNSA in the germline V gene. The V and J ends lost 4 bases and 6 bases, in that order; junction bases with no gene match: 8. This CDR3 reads CASSSGTANDEKLFF. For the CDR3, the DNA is TGTGCCAGCAGCTCGGGGACAGCAAACGATGAAAAACTGTTTTTT.

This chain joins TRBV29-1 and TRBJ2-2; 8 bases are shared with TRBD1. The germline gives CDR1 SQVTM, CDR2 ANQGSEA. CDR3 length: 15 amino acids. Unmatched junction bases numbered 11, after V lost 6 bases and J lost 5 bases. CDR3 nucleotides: TGCAGCGTGCGACTTGGACAGGGTTGGACCGGGGAGCTGTTTTTT. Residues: CSVRLGQGWTGELFF.

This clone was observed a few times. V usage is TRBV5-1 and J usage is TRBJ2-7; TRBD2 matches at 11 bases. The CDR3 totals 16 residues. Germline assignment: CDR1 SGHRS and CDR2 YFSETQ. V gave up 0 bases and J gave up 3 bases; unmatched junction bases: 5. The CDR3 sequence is CASSLATSGRGYEQYF. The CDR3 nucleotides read TGCGCCAGCAGCTTGGCAACTAGCGGGAGAGGCTACGAGCAGTACTTC.

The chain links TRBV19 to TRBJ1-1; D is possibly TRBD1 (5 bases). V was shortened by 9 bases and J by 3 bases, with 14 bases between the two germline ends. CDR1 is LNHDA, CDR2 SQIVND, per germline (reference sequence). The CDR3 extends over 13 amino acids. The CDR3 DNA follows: TGTGCCAGCCAGCAGGGTGGGGACACTGAAGCTTTCTTT. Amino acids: CASQQGGDTEAFF.

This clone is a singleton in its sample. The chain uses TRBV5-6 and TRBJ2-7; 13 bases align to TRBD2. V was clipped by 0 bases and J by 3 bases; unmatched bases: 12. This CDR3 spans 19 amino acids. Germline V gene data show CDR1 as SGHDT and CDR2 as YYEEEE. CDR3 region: CASSLDKGLAGITLYEQYF. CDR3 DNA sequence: TGTGCCAGCAGCTTGGATAAGGGACTAGCGGGGATCACCCTCTACGAGCAGTACTTC.

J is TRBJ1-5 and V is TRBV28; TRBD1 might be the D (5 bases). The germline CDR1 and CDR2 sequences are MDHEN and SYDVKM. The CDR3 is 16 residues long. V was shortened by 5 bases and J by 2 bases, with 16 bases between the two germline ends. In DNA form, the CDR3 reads TGTGCCAGCAGTGTTCAAAGGGGTCAGGGCAATCAGCCCCAGCATTTT. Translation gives CASSVQRGQGNQPQHF.

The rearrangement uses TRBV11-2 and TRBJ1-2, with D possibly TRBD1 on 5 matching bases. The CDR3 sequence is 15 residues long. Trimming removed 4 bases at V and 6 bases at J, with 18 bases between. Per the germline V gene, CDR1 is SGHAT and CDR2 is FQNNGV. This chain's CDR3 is CASSYGRGTGDGYTF. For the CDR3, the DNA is TGTGCCAGCAGCTATGGACGGGGGACGGGAGATGGCTACACCTTC. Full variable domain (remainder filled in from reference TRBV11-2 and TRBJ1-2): EAGVAQSPRYKIIEKRQSVAFWCNPISGHATLYWYQQILGQGPKLLIQFQNNGVVDDSQLPKDRFSAERLKGVDSTLKIQPAKLEDSAVYLCASSYGRGTGDGYTFGSGTRLTVV.

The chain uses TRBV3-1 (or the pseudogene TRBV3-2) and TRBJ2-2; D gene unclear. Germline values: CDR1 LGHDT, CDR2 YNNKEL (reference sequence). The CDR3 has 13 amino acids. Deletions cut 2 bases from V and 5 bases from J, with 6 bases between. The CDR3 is CASSQFSTGELFF. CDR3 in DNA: TGTGCCAGCAGCCAATTTTCGACCGGGGAGCTGTTTTTT.

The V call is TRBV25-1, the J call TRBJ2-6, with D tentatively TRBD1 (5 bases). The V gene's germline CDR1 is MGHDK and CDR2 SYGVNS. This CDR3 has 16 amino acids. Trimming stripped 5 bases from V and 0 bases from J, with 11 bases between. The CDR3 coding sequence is TGTGCCAGCAGTTATGACAGACACTCTGGGGCCAACGTCCTGACTTTC. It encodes CASSYDRHSGANVLTF.

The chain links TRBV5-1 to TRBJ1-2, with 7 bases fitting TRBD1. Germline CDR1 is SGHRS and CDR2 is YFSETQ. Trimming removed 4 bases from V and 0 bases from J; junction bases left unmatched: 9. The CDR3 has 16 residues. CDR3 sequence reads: CASSPGQAAANYGYTF. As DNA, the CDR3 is TGCGCCAGCAGCCCAGGACAGGCCGCTGCTAACTATGGCTACACCTTC.

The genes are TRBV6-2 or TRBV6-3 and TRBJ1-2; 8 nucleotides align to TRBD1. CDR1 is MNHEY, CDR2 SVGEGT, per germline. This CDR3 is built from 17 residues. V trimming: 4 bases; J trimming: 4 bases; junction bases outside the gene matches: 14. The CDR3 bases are TGTGCCAGCAGTTCTCCCTTGGCCCGACAGGGGTCCTATGGCTACACCTTC. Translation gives CASSSPLARQGSYGYTF.

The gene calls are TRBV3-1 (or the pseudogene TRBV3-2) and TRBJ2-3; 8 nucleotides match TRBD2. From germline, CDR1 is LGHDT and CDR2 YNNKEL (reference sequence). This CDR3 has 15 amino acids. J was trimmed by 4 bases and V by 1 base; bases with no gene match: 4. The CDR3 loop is CASSQVRGGSDTQYF. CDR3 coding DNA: TGTGCCAGCAGCCAAGTACGGGGGGGTTCAGATACGCAGTATTTT.

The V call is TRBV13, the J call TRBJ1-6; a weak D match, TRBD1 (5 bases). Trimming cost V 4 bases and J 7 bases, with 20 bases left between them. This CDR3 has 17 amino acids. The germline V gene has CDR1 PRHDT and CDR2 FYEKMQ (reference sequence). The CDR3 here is CASSYTGFSGRNSPLHF. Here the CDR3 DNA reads TGTGCCAGCAGCTACACAGGATTTAGTGGGAGGAATTCACCCCTCCACTTT.

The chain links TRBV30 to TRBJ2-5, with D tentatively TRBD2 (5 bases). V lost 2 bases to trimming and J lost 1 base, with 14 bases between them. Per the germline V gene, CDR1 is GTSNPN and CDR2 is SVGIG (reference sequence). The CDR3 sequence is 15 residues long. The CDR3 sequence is CAWSRLGNTQETQYF. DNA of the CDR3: TGTGCCTGGAGTCGGCTCGGGAATACCCAAGAGACCCAGTACTTC.

The CDR3 region is CASSMGGQGPYNQPQHF. CDR3 nucleotide sequence: TGTGCCAGTAGTATGGGGGGACAGGGGCCTTACAATCAGCCCCAGCATTTT. The genes are TRBV19 and TRBJ1-5, with TRBD1 matching 10 bases. The CDR3 is made up of 17 amino acids. Unmatched junction bases numbered 8, after V lost 3 bases and J lost 3 bases. Germline CDR1 reads LNHDA; CDR2 reads SQIVND (reference sequence).

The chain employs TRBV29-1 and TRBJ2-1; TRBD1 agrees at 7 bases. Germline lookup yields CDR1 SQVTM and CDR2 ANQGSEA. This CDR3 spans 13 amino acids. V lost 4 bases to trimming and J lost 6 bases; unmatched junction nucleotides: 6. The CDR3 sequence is CSVVRYRGNEQFF. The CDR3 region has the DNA TGCAGCGTTGTGAGGTACAGGGGCAATGAGCAGTTCTTC.

In DNA form, the CDR3 reads TGTGCCAGCAGTGATGGGTCGGGGGGATACGAGCAGTACTTC. Protein: CASSDGSGGYEQYF. The rearrangement links TRBV25-1 to TRBJ2-7; TRBD2 aligns across 7 bases. In germline, CDR1 is MGHDK, CDR2 SYGVNS. Unmatched junction bases numbered 6, after V lost 3 bases and J lost 4 bases. This CDR3 is 14 amino acids long.

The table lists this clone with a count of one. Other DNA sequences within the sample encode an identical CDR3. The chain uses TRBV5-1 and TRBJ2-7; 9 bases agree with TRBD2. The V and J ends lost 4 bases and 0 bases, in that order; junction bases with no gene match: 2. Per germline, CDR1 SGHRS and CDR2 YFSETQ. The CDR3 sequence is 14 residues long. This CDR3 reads CASSLAGSSYEQYF. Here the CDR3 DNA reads TGCGCCAGCAGCCTAGCGGGAAGCTCCTACGAGCAGTACTTC. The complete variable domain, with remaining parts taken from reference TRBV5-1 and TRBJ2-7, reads KAGVTQTPRYLIKTRGQQVTLSCSPISGHRSVSWYQQTPGQGLQFLFEYFSETQRNKGNFPGRFSGRQFSNSRSEMNVSTLELGDSALYLCASSLAGSSYEQYFGPGTRLTVT.

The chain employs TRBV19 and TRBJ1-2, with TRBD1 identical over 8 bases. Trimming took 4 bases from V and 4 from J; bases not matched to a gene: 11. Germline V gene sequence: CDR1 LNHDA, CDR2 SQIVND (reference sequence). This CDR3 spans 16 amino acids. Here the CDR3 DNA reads TGTGCCAGTAGTACCACAGGGGGGATCCTTGGCTATGGCTACACCTTC. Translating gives CASSTTGGILGYGYTF. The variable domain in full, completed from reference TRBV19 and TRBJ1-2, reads DGGITQSPKYLFRKEGQNVTLSCEQNLNHDAMYWYRQDPGQGLRLIYYSQIVNDFQKGDIAEGYSVSREKKESFPLTVTSAQKNPTAFYLCASSTTGGILGYGYTFGSGTRLTVV.

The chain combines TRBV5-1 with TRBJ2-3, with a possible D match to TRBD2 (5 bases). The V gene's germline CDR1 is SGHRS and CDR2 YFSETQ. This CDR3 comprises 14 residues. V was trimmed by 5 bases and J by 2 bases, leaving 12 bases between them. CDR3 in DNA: TGCGCCAGCAGAAACCCCGGGGACACAGATACGCAGTATTTT. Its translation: CASRNPGDTDTQYF. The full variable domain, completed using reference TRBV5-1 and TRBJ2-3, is KAGVTQTPRYLIKTRGQQVTLSCSPISGHRSVSWYQQTPGQGLQFLFEYFSETQRNKGNFPGRFSGRQFSNSRSEMNVSTLELGDSALYLCASRNPGDTDTQYFGPGTRLTVL.

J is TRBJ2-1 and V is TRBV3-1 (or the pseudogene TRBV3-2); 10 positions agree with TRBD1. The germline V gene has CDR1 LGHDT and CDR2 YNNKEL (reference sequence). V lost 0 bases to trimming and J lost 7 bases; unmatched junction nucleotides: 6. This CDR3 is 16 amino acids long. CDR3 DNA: TGTGCCAGCAGCCAAGATCGGACAGGGGGGGGAAATGAGCAGTTCTTC. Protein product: CASSQDRTGGGNEQFF.

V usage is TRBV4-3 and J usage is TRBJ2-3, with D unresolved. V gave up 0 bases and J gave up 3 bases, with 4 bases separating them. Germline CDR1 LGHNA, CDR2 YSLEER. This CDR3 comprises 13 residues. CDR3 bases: TGCGCCAGCAGCCAAGAGTCGACAGATACGCAGTATTTT. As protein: CASSQESTDTQYF.